The 20 T cell receptor beta chains reported below all come from one sample, sequenced in a study of T cells after yellow fever vaccination. MiXCR, run by TCRdb on the 5' RACE reads, gives a single entry per CDR3 protein. The profile shows around 320,000 distinct CDR3 sequences, around 8.6% of them singletons. The source was CD4+ T cells sorted from PBMCs, collected 5 days after the yellow fever booster vaccination. The origin of the receptors is a man aged 18 to 30 who received the YFV17D yellow fever vaccine.

The chain has TRBV7-2 and TRBJ2-3; a weak D match, TRBD2 (7 bases). V gave up 2 bases and J gave up 5 bases, with 17 bases separating them. The CDR3 has 16 amino acids. Germline-derived CDR1 and CDR2 are SGHTA and FQGNSA. The CDR3 loop is CASSLWGGASGDTQYF. The CDR3 region has the DNA TGTGCCAGCAGCTTATGGGGGGGGGCTTCAGGAGATACGCAGTATTTT.

This clonotype was seen only a few times. This chain connects TRBV5-1 to TRBJ2-5; TRBD1 matches at 9 bases. The length of the CDR3 is 16 residues. Trimming at V came to 6 bases and at J to 4 bases, leaving 13 bases not matched to a gene. CDR1 SGHRS and CDR2 YFSETQ come from the germline V gene. The CDR3 DNA reads TGCGCCAGCACCAATACCCCGGGACAGGGATCAGAGACCCAGTACTTC. Translation: CASTNTPGQGSETQYF. The full variable domain, in which reference TRBV5-1 and TRBJ2-5 provide the parts outside the CDR3, is KAGVTQTPRYLIKTRGQQVTLSCSPISGHRSVSWYQQTPGQGLQFLFEYFSETQRNKGNFPGRFSGRQFSNSRSEMNVSTLELGDSALYLCASTNTPGQGSETQYFGPGTRLLVL.

This sequence joins TRBV12-3 or TRBV12-4 and TRBJ2-7; D uncertain. The CDR3 has 13 residues. V gave up 5 bases and J gave up 5 bases, with 13 bases separating them. CDR3 in DNA: TGTGCCAGCAGTCAAACTGACATGAACGAGCAGTACTTC. This codes for CASSQTDMNEQYF.

There are a few counts of this clonotype. The V gene is TRBV6-5, the J gene TRBJ1-1, with a possible D match to TRBD1 (6 bases). The CDR3 runs to 12 residues. Trimming cost V 5 bases and J 10 bases, with 14 bases left between them. In germline, CDR1 is MNHEY, CDR2 SVGAGI. CDR3 in amino acids: CASSPGRGLAFF. The CDR3 region has the DNA TGTGCCAGCAGTCCCGGCAGGGGATTAGCTTTCTTT.

This clonotype was detected ten times or more. The V call is TRBV5-1, the J call TRBJ2-1, with D perhaps TRBD1 (5 bases). The CDR3 length is 15 residues. Germline loops: CDR1 SGHRS, CDR2 YFSETQ. V lost 3 bases and J 1 base, leaving 11 bases between the germline ends. For the CDR3, the DNA is TGCGCCAGCAGCTATCAGGGTAGTTCCTACAATGAGCAGTTCTTC. It translates to CASSYQGSSYNEQFF.

Note on this clonotype: A much larger clone sits a single nucleotide away, making a read error possible. The J gene is TRBJ1-2, the V gene TRBV9; weak D call: TRBD1 (6 bases). The CDR3 consists of 13 residues. The germline CDR1 and CDR2 sequences are SGDLS and YYNGEE. With 3 bases removed from V and 4 bases from J, the gap between germline ends came to 10 bases. As DNA, the CDR3 is TGTGCCAGCAGCGCCGGACAGTTCTATGGCTACACCTTC. Protein: CASSAGQFYGYTF. The full variable domain, completed using reference TRBV9 and TRBJ1-2, is DSGVTQTPKHLITATGQRVTLRCSPRSGDLSVYWYQQSLDQGLQFLIQYYNGEERAKGNILERFSAQQFPDLHSELNLSSLELGDSALYFCASSAGQFYGYTFGSGTRLTVV.

This clonotype has just a few counts. The V gene is TRBV20-1, the J gene TRBJ2-1; 9 positions match TRBD2. Germline V gene sequence: CDR1 DFQATT, CDR2 SNEGSKA (reference sequence). There are 16 residues in the CDR3. Trimming removed 2 bases from V and 1 base from J; junction bases left unmatched: 6. The CDR3 spells CSARLLAGSSYNEQFF. The DNA for the CDR3 is TGCAGTGCTAGATTGCTAGCGGGGTCTTCCTACAATGAGCAGTTCTTC.

The chain uses TRBV5-4 and TRBJ2-3; TRBD1 aligns across 9 bases. This CDR3 region has 15 residues. Per the germline V gene, CDR1 is SGHNT and CDR2 is YYREEE (reference sequence). The V and J ends lost 3 bases and 6 bases, in that order; junction bases with no gene match: 8. CDR3 sequence: CASSSPGQGGDTQYF. Here the CDR3 DNA reads TGTGCCAGCAGCTCTCCGGGACAGGGTGGTGATACGCAGTATTTT.

This clonotype was seen only a few times. The V call is TRBV20-1, the J call TRBJ2-7, with no clear D. V was trimmed by 6 bases and J by 0 bases, leaving 15 bases between them. The germline V gene encodes CDR1 DFQATT and CDR2 SNEGSKA (reference sequence). There are 14 residues in the CDR3. In nucleotides, the CDR3 is TGCAGTGCCAACGACGTACCGAGCTCCTACGAGCAGTACTTC. Amino acids: CSANDVPSSYEQYF.

This clonotype was seen at least ten times. This chain joins TRBV9 and TRBJ2-7; 8 bases line up with TRBD2. In germline, CDR1 is SGDLS, CDR2 YYNGEE. Unmatched junction bases numbered 9, after V lost 4 bases and J lost 6 bases. CDR3 length: 14 amino acids. The CDR3 DNA is TGTGCCAGCAGCCTCCGGGGGGGGGCCGGCGAGCAGTACTTC. It specifies CASSLRGGAGEQYF. Based on the CDR3 plus reference TRBV9 and TRBJ2-7, the full variable domain is DSGVTQTPKHLITATGQRVTLRCSPRSGDLSVYWYQQSLDQGLQFLIQYYNGEERAKGNILERFSAQQFPDLHSELNLSSLELGDSALYFCASSLRGGAGEQYFGPGTRLTVT.

This clonotype was seen ten or more times. The chain links TRBV12-3 or TRBV12-4 to TRBJ2-2; 9 bases are a match to TRBD2. Trimming took 4 bases from V and 3 from J; bases not matched to a gene: 6. The CDR3 has 16 residues. The CDR3 sequence: CASSSPAGGYTGELFF. CDR3 nucleotides: TGTGCCAGCAGTTCCCCGGCGGGGGGGTACACCGGGGAGCTGTTTTTT.

This clonotype has more than one count but fewer than ten. The J gene is TRBJ1-6, the V gene TRBV6-1, with D uncertain. The CDR3 covers 13 residues. The V and J ends lost 0 bases and 10 bases respectively, with 7 bases between them. Germline V gives CDR1 MNHNS, CDR2 SASEGT. CDR3 loop: CASSEAWESPLHF. The CDR3 DNA reads as TGTGCCAGCAGTGAAGCGTGGGAGTCACCCCTCCACTTT.

This clonotype showed up just a few times. The gene calls are TRBV4-3 and TRBJ2-2, with D possibly matching TRBD2 (5 bases). V gave up 1 base and J gave up 6 bases, with 9 bases separating them. CDR3 length: 14 residues. The germline gives CDR1 LGHNA, CDR2 YSLEER. The CDR3: CASSQAVEAGELFF. CDR3 in DNA: TGCGCCAGCAGCCAAGCTGTGGAGGCCGGGGAGCTGTTTTTT.

This clonotype was detected a few times. V and J are TRBV4-1 and TRBJ1-4; TRBD1 might be the D (6 bases). The CDR3 extends over 14 amino acids. Trimming removed 1 base at V and 8 bases at J, with 11 bases between. Germline V gene sequence: CDR1 MGHRA, CDR2 YSYEKL. The CDR3 DNA follows: TGCGCCAGCAGCCAAGCTGGGGGCGAGGAAAAACTGTTTTTT. This encodes CASSQAGGEEKLFF.

This chain connects TRBV7-9 to TRBJ2-3; a weak D match, TRBD2 (5 bases). The CDR3 runs to 15 residues. Germline values: CDR1 SEHNR, CDR2 FQNEAQ (reference sequence). Trimming took 3 bases from V and 2 from J, leaving 12 bases between them. The CDR3 DNA is TGTGCCAGCAGCTTCGGAGCGGAGTACACAGATACGCAGTATTTT. Its translation: CASSFGAEYTDTQYF.

This clonotype was detected many times. The chain links TRBV5-1 to TRBJ1-1; D gene unclear. Germline assignment: CDR1 SGHRS and CDR2 YFSETQ. V gave up 2 bases and J gave up 1 base, with 12 bases separating them. This CDR3 region has 15 residues. CDR3 loop: CASSFQDGRNTEAFF. The CDR3 coding sequence is TGCGCCAGCAGCTTCCAGGACGGAAGGAACACTGAAGCTTTCTTT.

The CDR3 nucleotides are TGTGCCAGCAGAACCCAAGGGGGGGCGGAAGATACGCAGTATTTT. This codes for CASRTQGGAEDTQYF. The J gene is TRBJ2-3, the V gene TRBV2, with a possible D match to TRBD2 (7 bases). CDR1 is SNHLY and CDR2 is FYNNEI in the germline V gene. This CDR3 has 15 amino acids. V was clipped by 6 bases and J by 5 bases, with 18 bases between them.

At least ten counts were recorded for this clonotype. CDR3 DNA: TGTGCCAGCAGCCAAGATATTTGGGACATTTATAATTCACCCCTCCACTTT. This sequence encodes CASSQDIWDIYNSPLHF. V usage is TRBV4-2 and J usage is TRBJ1-6, with a weak D call TRBD1 (6 bases). The CDR3 is 17 residues long. V lost 0 bases to trimming and J lost 4 bases, with 13 bases between them. CDR1 LGHNA and CDR2 YNFKEQ come from the germline V gene.

The chain has TRBV10-2 and TRBJ2-3; 7 nucleotides match TRBD2. Germline V gives CDR1 WSHSY, CDR2 SAAADI. This CDR3 comprises 15 residues. V lost 4 bases and J lost 1; bases outside the gene matches: 5. The CDR3 spells CASSGVAGGTDTQYF. CDR3 bases: TGCGCCAGCAGTGGGGTAGCGGGTGGCACAGATACGCAGTATTTT.

This clonotype has a count of ten or more. The DNA of the CDR3 is TGTGCCAGCAGCATGGCTTCAGGGTTCGATACGCAGTATTTT. This gives the protein CASSMASGFDTQYF. V usage is TRBV28 and J usage is TRBJ2-3; the D gene is possibly TRBD1 (5 bases). This CDR3 region has 14 residues. Germline V gene lookup returns CDR1 MDHEN and CDR2 SYDVKM. The V end lost 6 bases, the J end lost 6 bases, and 16 bases lay between the germline ends.